These 11 T cell receptor beta chains were sequenced from one sample in a study of CD4 T cells in relation to SARS-CoV-2 and coronaviruses. Their antigen targets remain unknown. CD4+ T cells from unexposed donors were obtained before the COVID-19 pandemic (2011-2018). CD4+ T cells were isolated from the cells after 10 days of culture. Data came from immunoSEQ multiplex PCR; TCRdb stores just in-frame clones and leaves some out. The table shows 20,000 to 25,000 clones, with just over 65% occurring only once. The material sequenced was CD4+ T cells from PBMCs, cultured in vitro. These receptors all come from a human donor in good health.

This chain joins TRBV6-2 or TRBV6-3 and TRBJ1-5; perhaps TRBD1 as D (6 bases). CDR3 length: 14 amino acids. The germline V gene encodes CDR1 MNHEY and CDR2 SVGEGT. V lost 5 bases to trimming and J lost 4 bases, with 12 bases between them. The CDR3 coding sequence is TGTGCCAGCAGTAGGGACACAGGGAATCAGCCCCAGCATTTT. It translates to CASSRDTGNQPQHF.

V and J are TRBV7-2 and TRBJ2-1; 15 nucleotides match TRBD2. The germline gives CDR1 SGHTA, CDR2 FQGNSA. Trimming cost V 8 bases and J 8 bases; bases outside gene matches: 10. CDR3 length: 16 amino acids. CDR3 sequence reads: CASRQGLAGGVDEQFF. The CDR3 bases are TGTGCCAGCCGTCAGGGACTAGCGGGAGGTGTCGATGAGCAGTTCTTC.

V is TRBV4-2 and J is TRBJ2-1; no reliable D call. The CDR3 contains 13 residues. Germline values: CDR1 LGHNA, CDR2 YNFKEQ. V was trimmed by 1 base and J by 2 bases, leaving 3 bases between them. The CDR3 coding sequence is TGTGCCAGCAGCCAAGTCACCTACAATGAGCAGTTCTTC. This codes for CASSQVTYNEQFF.

The chain links TRBV6-2 or TRBV6-3 to TRBJ2-7; 10 positions match TRBD2. The CDR3 runs to 16 residues. Germline trimming cut 5 bases from V and 4 bases from J; bases unmatched to any gene: 11. CDR1 and CDR2 from the germline V gene are MNHEY and SVGEGT. CDR3 protein: CASSNRPGLAWYEQYF. The CDR3 DNA is TGTGCCAGCAGTAATAGACCGGGACTAGCGTGGTACGAGCAGTACTTC.

The chain carries TRBV9 and TRBJ2-2; weak D call: TRBD2 (6 bases). The CDR3 loop spans 14 amino acids. Trimming shortened V by 4 bases and J by 4 bases, and 11 bases separated the two germline ends. The germline CDR1 and CDR2 sequences are SGDLS and YYNGEE. CDR3: CASSPNGGTGELFF. CDR3 nucleotide sequence: TGTGCCAGCAGCCCTAACGGGGGCACCGGGGAGCTGTTTTTT.

This chain joins TRBV19 and TRBJ1-4; tentative D call: TRBD1 (6 bases). Between the trimmed V and J ends, which lost 10 bases and 6 bases, there was a span of 12 bases. CDR1 is LNHDA, CDR2 SQIVND, per germline (reference sequence). The CDR3 runs to 12 residues. The DNA for the CDR3 is TGTGCCACCGGACAGAGATATGAAAAACTGTTTTTT. Its translation: CATGQRYEKLFF.

The chain joins TRBV6-5 to TRBJ1-2; D is perhaps TRBD1 (6 bases). The CDR3 spans 15 residues. The V end was cut by 7 bases, the J end by 1 base, with 16 bases between. The V gene's germline CDR1 is MNHEY and CDR2 SVGAGI. This CDR3 is CASTKDSSVNYGYTF. CDR3 nucleotides: TGTGCCAGCACTAAGGACAGCTCCGTTAACTATGGCTACACCTTC.

CDR3 DNA: TGCGCCAGCAGCTTAGTGACTAGCGGGATTAGTGAGCAGTTCTTC. Translated, it gives CASSLVTSGISEQFF. The rearrangement joins TRBV5-1 to TRBJ2-1; 11 bases align to TRBD2. The CDR3 loop spans 15 amino acids. V shed 2 bases and J 9 bases; nucleotides not matched to a gene: 7. CDR1 and CDR2 (germline): SGHRS, YFSETQ.

The chain couples TRBV27 to TRBJ1-5, with TRBD1 identical over 9 bases. The CDR3 covers 14 residues. V trimming: 4 bases; J trimming: 5 bases; junction bases outside the gene matches: 3. The germline V gene encodes CDR1 MNHEY and CDR2 SMNVEV (reference sequence). CDR3 DNA: TGTGCCAGCAGTTCCGGGACAGGGTATCAGCCCCAGCATTTT. Its protein is CASSSGTGYQPQHF.

This clone was counted once. The genes are TRBV7-8 and TRBJ2-2, with TRBD2 matching 14 bases. CDR1 and CDR2 from the germline V gene are SGHVS and FQNEAQ. The CDR3 sequence is 20 residues long. J lost 3 bases, V lost 0 bases, and 9 bases had no gene match. Here the CDR3 DNA reads TGTGCCAGCAGCTTAGCAATCCTCCCGGGACTAGCGGGAGACACCGGGGAGCTGTTTTTT. It encodes CASSLAILPGLAGDTGELFF.

J is TRBJ1-2 and V is TRBV3-1 (or the pseudogene TRBV3-2); no firm D call. The length of the CDR3 is 15 residues. The germline V gene has CDR1 LGHDT and CDR2 YNNKEL (reference sequence). V shed 2 bases and J shed 4 bases, with 14 bases lying between them. The CDR3, as DNA: TGTGCCAGCAGCCAAATCCACCTATATCGCTATGGCTACACCTTC. Amino acids: CASSQIHLYRYGYTF.